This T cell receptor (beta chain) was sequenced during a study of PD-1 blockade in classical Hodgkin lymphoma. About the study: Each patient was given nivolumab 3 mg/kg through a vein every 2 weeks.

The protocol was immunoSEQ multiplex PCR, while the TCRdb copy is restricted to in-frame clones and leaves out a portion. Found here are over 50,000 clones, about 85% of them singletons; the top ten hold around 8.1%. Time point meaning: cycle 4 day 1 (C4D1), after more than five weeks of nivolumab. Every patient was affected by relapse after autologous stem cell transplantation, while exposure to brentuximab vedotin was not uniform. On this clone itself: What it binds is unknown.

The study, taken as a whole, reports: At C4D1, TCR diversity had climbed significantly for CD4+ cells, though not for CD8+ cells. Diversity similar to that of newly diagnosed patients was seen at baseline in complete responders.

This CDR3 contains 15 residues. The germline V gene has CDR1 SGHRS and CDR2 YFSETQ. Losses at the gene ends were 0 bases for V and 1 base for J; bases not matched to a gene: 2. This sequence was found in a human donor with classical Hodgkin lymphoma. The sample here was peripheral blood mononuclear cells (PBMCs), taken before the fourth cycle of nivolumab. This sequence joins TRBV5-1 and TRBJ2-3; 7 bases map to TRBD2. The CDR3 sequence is CASSLGLARTDTQYF. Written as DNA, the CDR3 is TGCGCCAGCAGCTTGGGACTAGCTCGCACAGATACGCAGTATTTT.